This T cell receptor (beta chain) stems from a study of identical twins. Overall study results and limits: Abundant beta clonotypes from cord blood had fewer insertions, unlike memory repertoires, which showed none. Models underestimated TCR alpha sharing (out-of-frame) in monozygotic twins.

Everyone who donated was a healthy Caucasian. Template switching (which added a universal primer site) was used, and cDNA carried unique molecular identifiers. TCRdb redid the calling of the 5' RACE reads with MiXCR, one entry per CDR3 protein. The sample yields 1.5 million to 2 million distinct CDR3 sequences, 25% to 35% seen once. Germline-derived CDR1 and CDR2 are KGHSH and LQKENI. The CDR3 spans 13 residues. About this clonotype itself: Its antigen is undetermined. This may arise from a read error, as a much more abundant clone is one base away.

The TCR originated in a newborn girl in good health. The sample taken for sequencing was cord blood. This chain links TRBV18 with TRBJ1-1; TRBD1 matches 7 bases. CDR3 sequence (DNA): TGTACCAGCTCTCAGAGACAGGGCACTGAAGCTTTCTTT. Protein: CTSSQRQGTEAFF.